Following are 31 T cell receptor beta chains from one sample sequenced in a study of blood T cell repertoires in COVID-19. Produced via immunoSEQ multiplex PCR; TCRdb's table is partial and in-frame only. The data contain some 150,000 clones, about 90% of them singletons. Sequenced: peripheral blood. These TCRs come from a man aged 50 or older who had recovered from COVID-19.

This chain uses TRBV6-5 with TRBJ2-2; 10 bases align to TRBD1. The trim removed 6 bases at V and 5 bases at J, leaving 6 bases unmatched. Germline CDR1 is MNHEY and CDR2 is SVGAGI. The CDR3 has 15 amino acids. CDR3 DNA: TGTGCCAGCAGCTATGGGACAGGGGATACCGGGGAGCTGTTTTTT. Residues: CASSYGTGDTGELFF.

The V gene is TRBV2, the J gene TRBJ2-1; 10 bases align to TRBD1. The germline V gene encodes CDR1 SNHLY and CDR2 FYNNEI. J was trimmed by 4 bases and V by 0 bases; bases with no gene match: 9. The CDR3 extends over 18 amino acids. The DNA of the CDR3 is TGTGCCAGCAGTGAAGCGCTCCGACCGGGACAGGGGTACAATGAGCAGTTCTTC. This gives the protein CASSEALRPGQGYNEQFF.

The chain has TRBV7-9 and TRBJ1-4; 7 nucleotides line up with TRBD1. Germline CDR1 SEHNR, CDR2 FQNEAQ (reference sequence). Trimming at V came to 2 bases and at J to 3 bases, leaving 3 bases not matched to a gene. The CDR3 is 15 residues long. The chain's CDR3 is CASSLTQGANEKLFF. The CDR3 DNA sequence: TGTGCCAGCAGCTTAACGCAGGGGGCTAATGAAAAACTGTTTTTT. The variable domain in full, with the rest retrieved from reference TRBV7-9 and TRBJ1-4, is DTGVSQNPRHKITKRGQNVTFRCDPISEHNRLYWYRQTLGQGPEFLTYFQNEAQLEKSRLLSDRFSAERPKGSFSTLEIQRTEQGDSAMYLCASSLTQGANEKLFFGSGTQLSVL.

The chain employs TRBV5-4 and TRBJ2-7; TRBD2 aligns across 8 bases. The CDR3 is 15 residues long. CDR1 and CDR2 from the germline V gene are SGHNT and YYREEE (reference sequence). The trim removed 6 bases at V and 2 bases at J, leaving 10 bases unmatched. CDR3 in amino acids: CASTLLGGGPYEQYF. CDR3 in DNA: TGTGCCAGCACCCTCCTGGGCGGGGGGCCCTACGAGCAGTACTTC.

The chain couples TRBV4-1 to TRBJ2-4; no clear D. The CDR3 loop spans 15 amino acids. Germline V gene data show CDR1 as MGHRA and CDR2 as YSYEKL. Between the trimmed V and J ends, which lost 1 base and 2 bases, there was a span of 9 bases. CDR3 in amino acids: CASSQVQVPKNIQYF. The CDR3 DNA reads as TGCGCCAGCAGCCAAGTGCAGGTCCCCAAAAACATTCAGTACTTC.

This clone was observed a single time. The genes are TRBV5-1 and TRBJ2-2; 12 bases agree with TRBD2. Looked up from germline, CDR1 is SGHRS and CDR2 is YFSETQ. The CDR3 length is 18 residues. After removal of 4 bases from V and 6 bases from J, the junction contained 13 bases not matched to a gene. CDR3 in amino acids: CASSRWTGRLAGAGELFF. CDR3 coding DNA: TGCGCCAGCAGCCGTTGGACCGGTCGACTAGCGGGGGCCGGGGAGCTGTTTTTT.

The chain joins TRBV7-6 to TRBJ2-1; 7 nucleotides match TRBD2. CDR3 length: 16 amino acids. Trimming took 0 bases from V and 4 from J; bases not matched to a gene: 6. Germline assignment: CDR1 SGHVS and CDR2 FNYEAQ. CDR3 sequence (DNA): TGTGCCAGCAGCTTAGCGCCTGCGGGGGAATACAATGAGCAGTTCTTC. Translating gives CASSLAPAGEYNEQFF.

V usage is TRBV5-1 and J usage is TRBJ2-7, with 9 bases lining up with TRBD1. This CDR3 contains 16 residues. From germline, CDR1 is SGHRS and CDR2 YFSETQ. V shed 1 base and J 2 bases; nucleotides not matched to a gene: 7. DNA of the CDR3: TGCGCCAGCAGCTTGCCCGGGACAGGGATTGCCTACGAGCAGTACTTC. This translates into CASSLPGTGIAYEQYF.

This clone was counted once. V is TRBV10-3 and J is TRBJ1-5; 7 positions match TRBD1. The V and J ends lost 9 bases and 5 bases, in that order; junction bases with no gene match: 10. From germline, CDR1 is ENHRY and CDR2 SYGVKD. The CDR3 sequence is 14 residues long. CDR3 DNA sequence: TGTGCCATTGCCCAACAGGGGCGCGATCAGCCCCAGCATTTT. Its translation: CAIAQQGRDQPQHF.

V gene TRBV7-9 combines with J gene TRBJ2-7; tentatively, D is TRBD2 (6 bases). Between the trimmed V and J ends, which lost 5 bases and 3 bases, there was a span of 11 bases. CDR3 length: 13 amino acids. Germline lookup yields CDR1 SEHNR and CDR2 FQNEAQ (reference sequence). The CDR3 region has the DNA TGTGCCAGCAGCGAGGGACTCGGCTACGAGCAGTACTTC. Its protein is CASSEGLGYEQYF.

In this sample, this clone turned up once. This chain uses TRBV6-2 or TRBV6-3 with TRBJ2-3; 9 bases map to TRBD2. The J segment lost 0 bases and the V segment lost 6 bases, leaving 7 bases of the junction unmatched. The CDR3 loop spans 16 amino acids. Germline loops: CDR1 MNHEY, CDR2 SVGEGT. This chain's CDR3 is CASSLSSGKSTDTQYF. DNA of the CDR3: TGTGCCAGCAGCCTATCTAGCGGGAAGAGCACAGATACGCAGTATTTT.

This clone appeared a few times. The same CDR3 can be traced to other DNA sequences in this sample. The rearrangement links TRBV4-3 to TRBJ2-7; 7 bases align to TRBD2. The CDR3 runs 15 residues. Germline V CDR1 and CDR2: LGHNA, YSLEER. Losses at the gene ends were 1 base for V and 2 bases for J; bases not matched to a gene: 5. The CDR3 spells CASSQAASGAYEQYF. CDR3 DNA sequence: TGCGCCAGCAGCCAAGCGGCTAGCGGCGCCTACGAGCAGTACTTC.

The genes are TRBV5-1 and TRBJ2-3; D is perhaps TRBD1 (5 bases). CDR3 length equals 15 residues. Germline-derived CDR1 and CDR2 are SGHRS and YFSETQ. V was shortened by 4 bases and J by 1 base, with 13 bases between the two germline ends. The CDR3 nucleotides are TGCGCCAGCAGCCTGGCAGGGTTCGGCACAGATACGCAGTATTTT. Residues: CASSLAGFGTDTQYF.

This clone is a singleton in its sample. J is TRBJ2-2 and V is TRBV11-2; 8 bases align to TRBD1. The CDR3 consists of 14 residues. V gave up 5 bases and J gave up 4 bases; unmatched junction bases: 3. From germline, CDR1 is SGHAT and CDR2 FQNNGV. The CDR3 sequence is CASSPDRVTGELFF. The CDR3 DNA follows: TGTGCCAGCAGCCCGGACAGGGTCACCGGGGAGCTGTTTTTT.

The CDR3 DNA sequence: TGTGCCATCAGAACTAGCGGGGGCCTCACCGGGGAGCTGTTTTTT. This encodes CAIRTSGGLTGELFF. J is TRBJ2-2 and V is TRBV10-3, with 11 nucleotides matching TRBD2. CDR1 and CDR2 (germline): ENHRY, SYGVKD. Germline trimming cut 6 bases from V and 4 bases from J; bases unmatched to any gene: 4. This CDR3 has 15 amino acids.

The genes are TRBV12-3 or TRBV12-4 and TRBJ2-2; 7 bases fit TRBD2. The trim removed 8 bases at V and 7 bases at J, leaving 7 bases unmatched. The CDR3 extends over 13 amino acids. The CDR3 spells CASSLGGVGELFF. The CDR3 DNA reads TGTGCCAGCTCCCTTGGGGGGGTCGGGGAGCTGTTTTTT.

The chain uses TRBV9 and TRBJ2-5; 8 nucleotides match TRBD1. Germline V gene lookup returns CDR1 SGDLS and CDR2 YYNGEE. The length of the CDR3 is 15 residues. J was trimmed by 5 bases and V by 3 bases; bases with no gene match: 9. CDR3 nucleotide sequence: TGTGCCAGCAGCGCCTACCAGGGGGCGTTGGAGACCCAGTACTTC. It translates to CASSAYQGALETQYF.

The CDR3 DNA reads TGTGCCAGCAGTGAGCTCTCAGGACAGGGACGGACCCAGTACTTC. Its protein product is CASSELSGQGRTQYF. J is TRBJ2-5 and V is TRBV25-1; 8 positions match TRBD1. The germline CDR1 and CDR2 sequences are MGHDK and SYGVNS. V gave up 3 bases and J gave up 7 bases; unmatched junction bases: 10. The CDR3 extends over 15 amino acids.

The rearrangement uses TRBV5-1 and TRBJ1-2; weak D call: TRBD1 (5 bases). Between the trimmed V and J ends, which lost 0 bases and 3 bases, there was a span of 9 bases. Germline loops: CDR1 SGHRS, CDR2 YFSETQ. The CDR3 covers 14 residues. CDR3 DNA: TGCGCCAGCAGCTTGGGGAGGGGTTACTATGGCTACACCTTC. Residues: CASSLGRGYYGYTF.

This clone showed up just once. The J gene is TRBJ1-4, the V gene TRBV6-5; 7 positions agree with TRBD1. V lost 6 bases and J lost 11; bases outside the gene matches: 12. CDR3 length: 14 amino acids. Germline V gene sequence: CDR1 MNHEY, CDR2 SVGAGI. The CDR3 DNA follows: TGTGCCAGCAGCGCGGGACAGTTAATCGAGAAACTGTTTTTT. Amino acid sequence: CASSAGQLIEKLFF.

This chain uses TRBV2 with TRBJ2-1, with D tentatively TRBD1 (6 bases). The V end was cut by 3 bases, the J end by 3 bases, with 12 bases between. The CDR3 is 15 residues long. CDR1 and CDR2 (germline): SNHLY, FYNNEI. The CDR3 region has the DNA TGTGCCAGCAGTGATGAAGGACAGAACTACAATGAGCAGTTCTTC. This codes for CASSDEGQNYNEQFF.

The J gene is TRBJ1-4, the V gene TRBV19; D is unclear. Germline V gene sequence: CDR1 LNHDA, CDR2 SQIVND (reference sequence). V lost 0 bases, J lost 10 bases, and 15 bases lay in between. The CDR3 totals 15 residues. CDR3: CASSIDERRARKLFF. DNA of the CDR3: TGTGCCAGTAGTATAGATGAACGTCGAGCGCGAAAACTGTTTTTT.

The DNA for the CDR3 is TGCGCCAGCAGCCGGGAGCCCGCGGGGGAGCAGTACTTC. It specifies CASSREPAGEQYF. The V gene is TRBV4-3, the J gene TRBJ2-7; TRBD2 might be the D (6 bases). Looked up from germline, CDR1 is LGHNA and CDR2 is YSLEER. The CDR3 has 13 amino acids. V shed 4 bases and J shed 7 bases, with 14 bases lying between them.

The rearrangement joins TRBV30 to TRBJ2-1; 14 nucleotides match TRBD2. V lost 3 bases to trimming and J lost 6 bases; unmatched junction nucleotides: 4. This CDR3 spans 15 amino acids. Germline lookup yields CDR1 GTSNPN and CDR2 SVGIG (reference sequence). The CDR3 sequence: CAWRGGTSGSNEQFF. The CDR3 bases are TGTGCCTGGAGGGGAGGGACTAGCGGGAGCAATGAGCAGTTCTTC.

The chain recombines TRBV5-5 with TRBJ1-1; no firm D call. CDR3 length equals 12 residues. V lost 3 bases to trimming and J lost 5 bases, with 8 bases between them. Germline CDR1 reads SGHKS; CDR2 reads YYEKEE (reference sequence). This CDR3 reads CASSYGNTEAFF. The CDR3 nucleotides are TGTGCCAGCAGCTACGGGAATACTGAAGCTTTCTTT.

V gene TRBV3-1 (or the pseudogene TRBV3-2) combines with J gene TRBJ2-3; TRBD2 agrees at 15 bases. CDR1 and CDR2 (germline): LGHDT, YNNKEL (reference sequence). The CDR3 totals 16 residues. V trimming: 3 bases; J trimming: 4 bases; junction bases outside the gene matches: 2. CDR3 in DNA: TGTGCCAGCAGCCAGCGGACTAGCGGGGGGGCAGATACGCAGTATTTT. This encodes CASSQRTSGGADTQYF.

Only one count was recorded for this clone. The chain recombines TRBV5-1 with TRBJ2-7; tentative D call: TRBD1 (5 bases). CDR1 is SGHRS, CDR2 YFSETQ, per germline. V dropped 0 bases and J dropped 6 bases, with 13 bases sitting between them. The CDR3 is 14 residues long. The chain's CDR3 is CASSLVRAPGEQYF. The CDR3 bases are TGCGCCAGCAGCTTGGTCAGGGCCCCAGGCGAGCAGTACTTC.

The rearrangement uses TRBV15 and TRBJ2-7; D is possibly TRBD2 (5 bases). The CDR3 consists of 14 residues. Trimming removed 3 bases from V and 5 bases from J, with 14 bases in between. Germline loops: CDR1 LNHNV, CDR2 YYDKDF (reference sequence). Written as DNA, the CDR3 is TGTGCCACCAGCAGCAGTCTGAGGGCTGACGAGCAGTACTTC. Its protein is CATSSSLRADEQYF.

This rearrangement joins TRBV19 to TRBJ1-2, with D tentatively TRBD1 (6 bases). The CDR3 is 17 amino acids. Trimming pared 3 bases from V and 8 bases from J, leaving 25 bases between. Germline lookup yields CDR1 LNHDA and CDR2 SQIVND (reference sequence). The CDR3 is CASSIRQAIFTATGYTF. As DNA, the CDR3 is TGTGCCAGTAGTATCCGACAGGCGATTTTTACCGCTACCGGCTACACCTTC.

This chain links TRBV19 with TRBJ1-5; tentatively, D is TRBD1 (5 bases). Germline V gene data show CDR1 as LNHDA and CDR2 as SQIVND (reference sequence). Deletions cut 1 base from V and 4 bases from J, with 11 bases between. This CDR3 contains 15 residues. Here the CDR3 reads CASSIAGQGNQPQHF. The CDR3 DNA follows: TGTGCCAGTAGTATAGCAGGGCAGGGAAATCAGCCCCAGCATTTT.

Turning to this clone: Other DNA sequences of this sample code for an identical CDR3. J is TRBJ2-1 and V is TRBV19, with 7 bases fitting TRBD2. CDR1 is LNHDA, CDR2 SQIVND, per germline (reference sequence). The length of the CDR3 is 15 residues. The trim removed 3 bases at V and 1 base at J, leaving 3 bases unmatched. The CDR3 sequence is CASSIGGGSYNEQFF. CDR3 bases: TGTGCCAGTAGTATTGGGGGGGGGTCCTACAATGAGCAGTTCTTC.